This T cell receptor (beta chain) was observed in a study of PD-1 blockade in mismatch repair-deficient tumors. Study overall: Patients had more than ten mismatch repair-deficient cancer types, all previously treated and progressing. Study-level findings and limits: Tumor-resident clones, often absent from pretreatment blood, expanded after pembrolizumab and then contracted.

About this clone itself: Its antigen is not identified.

Trimming left V 3 bases short and J 2 bases short, with 7 bases between. Germline assignment: CDR1 SEHNR and CDR2 FQNEAQ (reference sequence). This CDR3 has 13 amino acids. All patients were mismatch repair deficient, assessed by either PCR or immunohistochemistry. TCRs were sequenced from three patients responding to pembrolizumab. TCRdb's table, derived via immunoSEQ multiplex PCR, lists solely in-frame clones and lacks some. The sample has approximately 40,000 clones; roughly 77% are singletons. This receptor was taken from an adult with mismatch repair-deficient cancer. The V and J genes are TRBV7-9 and TRBJ1-1; D is unclear. Sequencing was performed on peripheral blood, taken 4 weeks after starting pembrolizumab. CDR3 sequence (DNA): TGTGCCAGCAGCTTGGAGGGAAACACTGAAGCTTTCTTT. This codes for CASSLEGNTEAFF.